What follows is one TCR beta chain and its context. In the authors' workflow: How many nucleated cells were present was estimated from reference gene primer amplification. Libraries were prepared by immunoSEQ multiplex PCR; TCRdb keeps only in-frame clonotypes and omits some of them. V and J calls and clone size are those listed in that table; D and trimming were worked out from the DNA. This table holds around 75,000 clones, roughly 91% found once. The data were obtained in a study of blood T cell repertoires in COVID-19. Study context: Italy, Spain and the United States were the sources of the convalescent and acute COVID-19 samples. Sample material is recorded as cDNA or gDNA derived from T cells, B-cell-depleted T cells, or PBMCs.

The V and J ends lost 5 bases and 0 bases, in that order; junction bases with no gene match: 11. Germline V gene data show CDR1 as SGHVS and CDR2 as FNYEAQ. This CDR3 comprises 18 residues. This sequence was found in a human donor in a cohort sampled during active COVID-19. The sample consisted of peripheral blood. V gene TRBV7-6 combines with J gene TRBJ1-3, with 9 bases that match TRBD1. CDR3 protein: CASSLRSGTGSSGNTIYF. CDR3 nucleotides: TGTGCCAGCAGCCTGAGGTCCGGGACAGGGAGCTCTGGAAACACCATATATTTT.